Shown below are 28 T cell receptor beta chains from a single sample sequenced in a study of neurological immune-mediated disorders. One entry per CDR3 protein results from TCRdb running MiXCR on the 5' RACE reads. Among about 39,000 distinct CDR3 sequences, 7.2% were seen once, and the ten largest hold 5.5% to 6.5%. Sequencing input: CD4+ T cells from blood. These receptors originate from a man aged 45 to 65 in good health.

The rearrangement links TRBV11-2 to TRBJ2-7; TRBD2 matches at 10 bases. Germline V gene data show CDR1 as SGHAT and CDR2 as FQNNGV. The V gene end was trimmed by 5 bases and the J gene end by 1 base; junction bases not matched to a gene: 5. CDR3 length equals 15 residues. This CDR3 is CASSTGLATSYEQYF. In nucleotides, the CDR3 is TGTGCCAGCAGCACGGGACTAGCGACTTCCTACGAGCAGTACTTC.

This clonotype was seen at least ten times. V usage is TRBV20-1 and J usage is TRBJ1-4, with D perhaps TRBD1 (5 bases). This CDR3 spans 13 amino acids. The germline gives CDR1 DFQATT, CDR2 SNEGSKA (reference sequence). V was clipped by 6 bases and J by 2 bases, with 10 bases between them. The CDR3 region has the DNA TGCAGTGCCTCGGGGCCCACTAATGAAAAACTGTTTTTT. Encoded protein: CSASGPTNEKLFF.

This rearrangement joins TRBV29-1 to TRBJ2-1; the match to TRBD2 covers 9 bases. V dropped 8 bases and J dropped 6; count of bases not matched to a gene: 8. Germline CDR1 and CDR2: SQVTM and ANQGSEA. This CDR3 comprises 13 residues. The CDR3 coding sequence is TGCAGCCCTGAAGTAGCGGGAGCCAATGAGCAGTTCTTC. It specifies CSPEVAGANEQFF.

This clonotype has ten or more counts. The J gene is TRBJ1-5, the V gene TRBV20-1; D perhaps matches TRBD1 (6 bases). Deletions cut 5 bases from V and 9 bases from J, with 14 bases between. The germline gives CDR1 DFQATT, CDR2 SNEGSKA (reference sequence). The CDR3 has 12 residues. In DNA form, the CDR3 reads TGCAGTGCTGGGACACTAGATCGGCCCCAGCATTTT. Residues: CSAGTLDRPQHF.

Many counts were recorded for this clonotype. The gene calls are TRBV29-1 and TRBJ2-5, with 8 positions matching TRBD1. Germline-derived CDR1 and CDR2 are SQVTM and ANQGSEA. The V gene end was trimmed by 7 bases and the J gene end by 2 bases; junction bases not matched to a gene: 9. There are 14 residues in the CDR3. CDR3 sequence: CSANRGMGQETQYF. In DNA, the CDR3 is TGCAGCGCTAACAGGGGGATGGGGCAAGAGACCCAGTACTTC.

This clonotype was counted ten times or more. This chain joins TRBV5-5 and TRBJ1-3, with no clear D. The CDR3 extends over 14 amino acids. Germline assignment: CDR1 SGHKS and CDR2 YYEKEE (reference sequence). The V and J ends lost 3 bases and 4 bases respectively, with 11 bases between them. CDR3 amino acids: CASSSRRRGNTIYF. DNA of the CDR3: TGTGCCAGCAGCTCCCGGCGGAGGGGAAACACCATATATTTT.

This clonotype was seen a few times. The chain is built from TRBV20-1 and TRBJ2-3; 11 bases match TRBD2. This CDR3 contains 15 residues. Germline V lookup: CDR1 DFQATT, CDR2 SNEGSKA (reference sequence). V lost 1 base to trimming and J lost 9 bases; unmatched junction nucleotides: 9. The DNA of the CDR3 is TGCAGTGCTAGAGCTAGCGGGAGGCCCGTAGGGACGCAGTATTTT. Amino acids: CSARASGRPVGTQYF.

This clonotype was seen repeatedly, ten times or more. The chain recombines TRBV7-2 with TRBJ2-3, with 12 bases lining up with TRBD2. This CDR3 contains 18 residues. Germline loops: CDR1 SGHTA, CDR2 FQGNSA. Germline trimming cut 2 bases from V and 4 bases from J; bases unmatched to any gene: 10. This CDR3 is CASSLPLTSGSGADTQYF. The CDR3 DNA follows: TGTGCCAGCAGCTTACCTCTGACTAGCGGGAGTGGTGCAGATACGCAGTATTTT.

This clonotype was counted ten times or more. The chain links TRBV5-5 to TRBJ2-7; D might be TRBD1 (6 bases). The CDR3 length is 14 residues. Germline V lookup: CDR1 SGHKS, CDR2 YYEKEE (reference sequence). Trimming pared 2 bases from V and 6 bases from J, leaving 15 bases between. CDR3 sequence: CASSFQQGVREQYF. The CDR3 region has the DNA TGTGCCAGCAGCTTCCAACAGGGTGTTCGCGAGCAGTACTTC.

This clonotype was counted ten times or more. The gene calls are TRBV20-1 and TRBJ2-2, with TRBD2 identical over 9 bases. CDR1 and CDR2 (germline): DFQATT, SNEGSKA (reference sequence). The J segment lost 6 bases and the V segment lost 2 bases, leaving 4 bases of the junction unmatched. CDR3 length: 14 residues. The CDR3 region has the DNA TGCAGTGCTAGATCCATAGCGGGAGCCGGGGAGCTGTTTTTT. As protein: CSARSIAGAGELFF.

This clonotype was seen ten or more times. The V gene is TRBV28, the J gene TRBJ1-2; D is perhaps TRBD1 (5 bases). V was pared by 3 bases and J by 7 bases, with 12 bases between. The CDR3 length is 13 residues. Germline loops: CDR1 MDHEN, CDR2 SYDVKM. Here the CDR3 DNA reads TGTGCCAGCAGTTTCCAACGCAGGGTTGGCTACACCTTC. Its translation: CASSFQRRVGYTF.

There are many counts of this clonotype. The chain employs TRBV28 and TRBJ1-3; TRBD1 might be the D (6 bases). Per the germline V gene, CDR1 is MDHEN and CDR2 is SYDVKM. CDR3 size: 14 residues. Trimming removed 7 bases at V and 2 bases at J, with 12 bases between. CDR3 sequence reads: CASKEGTTGNTIYF. The CDR3 DNA follows: TGTGCCAGCAAGGAGGGGACAACTGGAAACACCATATATTTT.

At least ten counts were recorded for this clonotype. The rearrangement joins TRBV5-1 to TRBJ2-2; 7 nucleotides match TRBD1. There are 16 residues in the CDR3. Germline V gene lookup returns CDR1 SGHRS and CDR2 YFSETQ. The junction had 6 bases not matched to a gene; V was cut back by 4 bases and J by 0 bases. The CDR3 DNA is TGCGCCAGCAGCCGACAGGGCCCGACGAACACCGGGGAGCTGTTTTTT. This sequence encodes CASSRQGPTNTGELFF.

This clonotype was seen repeatedly, ten times or more. The chain has TRBV20-1 and TRBJ2-6; a possible D gene is TRBD2 (5 bases). The CDR3 is 17 amino acids. Germline values: CDR1 DFQATT, CDR2 SNEGSKA (reference sequence). V lost 0 bases and J lost 0, with 12 bases in between. The CDR3 region has the DNA TGCAGTGCTAGAGAGCGGACTGCAGCCTCTGGGGCCAACGTCCTGACTTTC. It specifies CSARERTAASGANVLTF.

The chain uses TRBV29-1 and TRBJ2-7; the match to TRBD1 covers 8 bases. There are 13 residues in the CDR3. Germline V gives CDR1 SQVTM, CDR2 ANQGSEA. The V gene end was trimmed by 3 bases and the J gene end by 4 bases; junction bases not matched to a gene: 5. CDR3 protein: CSVDATGAYEQYF. For the CDR3, the DNA is TGCAGCGTTGACGCGACAGGGGCATACGAGCAGTACTTC.

The table lists this clonotype with many counts. The CDR3 nucleotides read TGTGCCAGCAGTCCTAGGGGGGGAAACTATGGCTACACCTTC. Its protein product is CASSPRGGNYGYTF. The chain links TRBV27 to TRBJ1-2, with D possibly matching TRBD1 (6 bases). The germline V gene has CDR1 MNHEY and CDR2 SMNVEV (reference sequence). The CDR3 is 14 amino acids. The V end was cut by 5 bases, the J end by 2 bases, with 12 bases between.

This clonotype was seen ten or more times. This chain connects TRBV28 to TRBJ2-5; a weak D match, TRBD2 (6 bases). V lost 6 bases and J 7 bases, leaving 15 bases between the germline ends. The CDR3 spans 13 residues. Germline V gene lookup returns CDR1 MDHEN and CDR2 SYDVKM. The CDR3 is CASRKGGAATQYF. The CDR3 DNA reads TGTGCCAGCAGAAAAGGAGGGGCCGCGACCCAGTACTTC.

Ten or more counts support this clonotype. The J gene is TRBJ2-1, the V gene TRBV28, with a tentative D call TRBD2 (6 bases). CDR3 length: 15 residues. CDR1 MDHEN and CDR2 SYDVKM come from the germline V gene. Trimming shortened V by 4 bases and J by 4 bases, and 14 bases separated the two germline ends. In DNA form, the CDR3 reads TGTGCCAGCAGTTCCCTGGGGGGTAGTTACAATGAGCAGTTCTTC. It specifies CASSSLGGSYNEQFF.

The sample holds many counts of this clonotype. The chain recombines TRBV4-3 with TRBJ2-2; no clear D. The CDR3 runs to 15 residues. The germline CDR1 and CDR2 sequences are LGHNA and YSLEER. V was clipped by 0 bases and J by 6 bases, with 11 bases between them. This CDR3 reads CASSQEGSPPGELFF. In DNA form, the CDR3 reads TGCGCCAGCAGCCAAGAGGGGTCACCTCCCGGGGAGCTGTTTTTT.

This clonotype was seen repeatedly, ten times or more. The rearrangement uses TRBV7-2 and TRBJ2-3; 13 bases match TRBD2. J gave up 2 bases and V 5 bases, and 7 bases lay outside the gene matches. The CDR3 totals 17 residues. Germline CDR1 is SGHTA and CDR2 is FQGNSA. CDR3 sequence: CASSPGLAGVATDTQYF. The CDR3 DNA sequence: TGTGCCAGCAGCCCCGGACTAGCGGGAGTGGCCACAGATACGCAGTATTTT.

This clonotype showed up many times. The chain links TRBV5-1 to TRBJ2-7; 8 bases agree with TRBD1. Germline CDR1 and CDR2: SGHRS and YFSETQ. The CDR3 is made up of 15 amino acids. The V segment lost 3 bases and the J segment 5 bases; nucleotides outside the gene matches: 10. The CDR3 sequence: CASSWAGTGPNEQYF. CDR3 nucleotide sequence: TGCGCCAGCAGCTGGGCCGGGACAGGTCCAAACGAGCAGTACTTC.

This clonotype showed up many times. This chain uses TRBV7-2 with TRBJ2-7; TRBD2 agrees at 9 bases. The CDR3 has 15 amino acids. Germline-derived CDR1 and CDR2 are SGHTA and FQGNSA. J lost 7 bases, V lost 1 base, and 8 bases had no gene match. CDR3 nucleotides: TGTGCCAGCAGCTTAGAAGCGGGAGGAAAGGGGGAGCAGTACTTC. It is translated as CASSLEAGGKGEQYF.

By frequency in the sample, this clonotype is medium-sized. V usage is TRBV11-2 and J usage is TRBJ1-5; D call uncertain. CDR1 and CDR2 from the germline V gene are SGHAT and FQNNGV. V lost 0 bases and J lost 4, with 4 bases in between. The CDR3 is 13 amino acids. CDR3 amino acids: CASSLDRNQPQHF. CDR3 sequence (DNA): TGTGCCAGCAGCTTAGACCGTAATCAGCCCCAGCATTTT.

This clonotype appeared many times. The chain couples TRBV3-1 to TRBJ2-7; 7 positions agree with TRBD1. CDR1 is LGHDT, CDR2 YNNKEL, per germline (reference sequence). This CDR3 is 14 amino acids long. V shed 1 base and J 1 base; nucleotides not matched to a gene: 1. CDR3 sequence: CASSQGTGSYEQYF. The CDR3 DNA sequence: TGTGCCAGCAGCCAAGGGACAGGTTCCTACGAGCAGTACTTC.

This clonotype was recorded many times. The rearrangement uses TRBV20-1 and TRBJ2-7; D call uncertain. The CDR3 spans 13 residues. CDR1 is DFQATT and CDR2 is SNEGSKA in the germline V gene (reference sequence). The V and J ends lost 1 base and 3 bases respectively, with 10 bases between them. Here the CDR3 reads CSARVTVGYEQYF. The CDR3 coding sequence is TGCAGTGCTAGAGTTACAGTGGGCTACGAGCAGTACTTC.

The table lists this clonotype with many counts. V gene TRBV5-1 combines with J gene TRBJ2-7; tentative D call: TRBD1 (6 bases). V lost 5 bases and J 7 bases, leaving 22 bases between the germline ends. The V gene's germline CDR1 is SGHRS and CDR2 YFSETQ. This CDR3 contains 15 residues. CDR3 region: CASRDSMASWDEQYF. CDR3 in DNA: TGCGCCAGCAGGGACAGCATGGCTAGTTGGGATGAGCAGTACTTC.

This clonotype was seen repeatedly, ten times or more. V and J are TRBV20-1 and TRBJ2-5; 15 nucleotides agree with TRBD2. This CDR3 has 17 residues. The germline V gene has CDR1 DFQATT and CDR2 SNEGSKA (reference sequence). The V gene end was trimmed by 2 bases and the J gene end by 5 bases; junction bases not matched to a gene: 9. CDR3 DNA: TGCAGTGCTAGATCCGGACTAGCGGGAGGGCCGTTGGAGACCCAGTACTTC. Residues: CSARSGLAGGPLETQYF.

This clonotype showed up many times. The J gene is TRBJ1-6, the V gene TRBV5-1, with D possibly TRBD1 on 5 matching bases. V was pared by 8 bases and J by 5 bases, with 11 bases between. This CDR3 has 13 residues. CDR1 is SGHRS and CDR2 is YFSETQ in the germline V gene. This CDR3 is CASTGTDNSPLHF. DNA of the CDR3: TGCGCCAGTACCGGGACGGATAATTCACCCCTCCACTTT.